A single sample gave rise to the 28 T cell receptor beta chains below, sequenced in a study of blood T cell repertoires in COVID-19. TCRdb's table, derived via immunoSEQ multiplex PCR, lists solely in-frame clones and lacks some. The sample holds some 48,000 clones, 70% to 85% seen once. Material for sequencing was PBMCs or T cells enriched from blood (not recorded which). Every receptor here comes from a woman aged 45-60 years with acute COVID-19.

The rearrangement links TRBV2 to TRBJ1-6; D gene ambiguous. Trimming took off 7 bases at V and 0 bases at J, with 4 bases between the two ends. Per germline, CDR1 SNHLY and CDR2 FYNNEI. The CDR3 is made up of 13 amino acids. The CDR3 coding sequence is TGTGCCAGCATGGCCTCCTATAATTCACCCCTCCACTTT. This codes for CASMASYNSPLHF.

The chain joins TRBV7-9 to TRBJ1-2; D remains unclear. Trimming cost V 8 bases and J 4 bases, with 17 bases left between them. Per the germline V gene, CDR1 is SEHNR and CDR2 is FQNEAQ (reference sequence). This CDR3 comprises 14 residues. CDR3 in amino acids: CASWVGYVGYGYTF. The CDR3, as DNA: TGTGCCAGCTGGGTCGGGTATGTGGGCTATGGCTACACCTTC.

The rearrangement links TRBV21-1 to TRBJ1-5. TRBV21-1 constitutes a pseudogene. The CDR3 runs to 13 residues. CDR3 sequence: CASSMGANQPQHF. The CDR3, as DNA: TGTGCCAGCAGCATGGGAGCTAATCAGCCCCAGCATTTT.

The V and J genes are TRBV30 and TRBJ1-6, with TRBD1 matching 9 bases. Germline-derived CDR1 and CDR2 are GTSNPN and SVGIG (reference sequence). Trimming took 0 bases from V and 10 from J; bases not matched to a gene: 13. CDR3 length: 17 amino acids. DNA for the CDR3: TGTGCCTGGAGTGTATACTTCCCGGGACAGGGAGTATCACCCCTCCACTTT. Translated: CAWSVYFPGQGVSPLHF.

This clone was counted only a few times. J is TRBJ2-4 and V is TRBV9; D is possibly TRBD2 (5 bases). Trimming took 3 bases from V and 5 from J, leaving 6 bases between them. Germline values: CDR1 SGDLS, CDR2 YYNGEE. The CDR3 length is 12 residues. The CDR3 DNA follows: TGTGCCAGCAGCGGGACTCAAAACATTCAGTACTTC. Translated: CASSGTQNIQYF.

This clone occurred a few times. The J gene is TRBJ2-2, the V gene TRBV19; 7 bases fit TRBD2. CDR1 and CDR2 (germline): LNHDA, SQIVND (reference sequence). J was trimmed by 5 bases and V by 0 bases; bases with no gene match: 3. The CDR3 is made up of 15 amino acids. The CDR3 DNA follows: TGTGCCAGTAGTATAGAGGGGGAGGGAACCGGGGAGCTGTTTTTT. Translation gives CASSIEGEGTGELFF.

This rearrangement joins TRBV7-8 to TRBJ2-1; TRBD2 might be the D (5 bases). CDR3 length equals 16 residues. The germline V gene has CDR1 SGHVS and CDR2 FQNEAQ. Deletions cut 6 bases from V and 0 bases from J, with 15 bases between. CDR3 residues: CASSKSMGSSYNEQFF. CDR3 coding DNA: TGTGCCAGCAGTAAATCTATGGGGAGCTCCTACAATGAGCAGTTCTTC.

The CDR3 protein is CASRVDRGGRGSDSGYTF. In DNA form, the CDR3 reads TGTGCCAGCAGAGTTGACAGGGGCGGGAGAGGAAGTGACAGCGGCTACACCTTC. This rearrangement joins TRBV7-9 to TRBJ1-2, with 8 bases lining up with TRBD1. Germline V CDR1 and CDR2: SEHNR, FQNEAQ (reference sequence). The junction had 23 bases not matched to a gene; V was cut back by 6 bases and J by 8 bases. CDR3 length equals 18 residues.

The chain employs TRBV28 and TRBJ2-1, with 11 bases aligning to TRBD1. CDR1 and CDR2 (germline): MDHEN, SYDVKM. The CDR3 consists of 16 residues. V lost 6 bases to trimming and J lost 7 bases; unmatched junction nucleotides: 11. This chain's CDR3 is CASSSSPGQGVNEQFF. CDR3 DNA: TGTGCCAGCAGCTCAAGTCCGGGACAGGGGGTGAATGAGCAGTTCTTC.

In this sample, this clone turned up a few times. The genes are TRBV6-2 or TRBV6-3 and TRBJ2-7; D gene ambiguous. The CDR3 is made up of 13 amino acids. Trimming pared 1 base from V and 3 bases from J, leaving 7 bases between. In germline, CDR1 is MNHEY, CDR2 SVGEGT. As DNA, the CDR3 is TGTGCCAGCAGTTACTTGCGAAGCTACGAGCAGTACTTC. It is translated as CASSYLRSYEQYF.

This clone was detected only once. The V and J genes are TRBV2 and TRBJ2-7, with TRBD2 identical over 8 bases. The CDR3 covers 15 residues. J gave up 4 bases and V 7 bases, and 12 bases lay outside the gene matches. From germline, CDR1 is SNHLY and CDR2 FYNNEI. The CDR3 nucleotides are TGTGCCAGCATCCGAAGCGGGGGCCCCCAATACGAGCAGTACTTC. Its translation is CASIRSGGPQYEQYF.

This clone is medium-sized in the sample. Here the CDR3 DNA reads TGTGCCAGCAGCTTAGAGGCAGGCCCTAGCCGAAGCTATGGCTACACCTTC. Encoded protein: CASSLEAGPSRSYGYTF. The gene calls are TRBV7-6 and TRBJ1-2; D call uncertain. V was trimmed by 1 base and J by 4 bases, leaving 19 bases between them. This CDR3 contains 17 residues. Germline lookup yields CDR1 SGHVS and CDR2 FNYEAQ.

The chain carries TRBV9 and TRBJ2-7; 9 bases are a match to TRBD1. Germline V CDR1 and CDR2: SGDLS, YYNGEE. This CDR3 spans 15 amino acids. With 4 bases clipped from V and 3 bases from J, the junction kept 8 bases outside the gene matches. Here the CDR3 DNA reads TGTGCCAGCAGCCGGACAGGGGAGGCATTCTACGAGCAGTACTTC. This sequence encodes CASSRTGEAFYEQYF.

This clone was seen more than once but under ten times. V is TRBV5-6 and J is TRBJ2-7; 7 bases align to TRBD1. V dropped 3 bases and J dropped 10; count of bases not matched to a gene: 7. The CDR3 spans 12 residues. Germline V lookup: CDR1 SGHDT, CDR2 YYEEEE. The CDR3 sequence is CASSSLRGFQYF. The CDR3 region has the DNA TGTGCCAGCAGCTCACTCAGGGGGTTTCAGTACTTC.

This chain links TRBV30 with TRBJ2-5; TRBD2 matches 8 bases. The CDR3 covers 15 residues. Germline CDR1 reads GTSNPN; CDR2 reads SVGIG (reference sequence). The V gene end was trimmed by 2 bases and the J gene end by 7 bases; junction bases not matched to a gene: 12. The DNA of the CDR3 is TGTGCCTGGAGTAGGAGCGGGGGACCCTCACGGACCCAGTACTTC. This sequence encodes CAWSRSGGPSRTQYF.

The chain uses TRBV30 and TRBJ1-5; 7 bases agree with TRBD1. The CDR3 is made up of 13 amino acids. V lost 2 bases to trimming and J lost 6 bases; unmatched junction nucleotides: 4. Germline V CDR1 and CDR2: GTSNPN, SVGIG (reference sequence). The CDR3 DNA reads as TGTGCCTGGAGTAGGGACAGTAGTCAGCCCCAGCATTTT. The encoded protein is CAWSRDSSQPQHF.

This clone came up a few times. The CDR3 loop is CASSFPLRLAGGNNEQFF. CDR3 nucleotide sequence: TGTGCCAGCAGCTTCCCCCTAAGACTAGCGGGGGGAAACAATGAGCAGTTCTTC. The chain carries TRBV7-9 and TRBJ2-1, with 13 bases that match TRBD2. Germline V gene sequence: CDR1 SEHNR, CDR2 FQNEAQ (reference sequence). The CDR3 spans 18 residues. The V and J ends lost 3 bases and 5 bases, in that order; junction bases with no gene match: 10. Full variable domain (missing parts from reference TRBV7-9 and TRBJ2-1): DTGVSQNPRHKITKRGQNVTFRCDPISEHNRLYWYRQTLGQGPEFLTYFQNEAQLEKSRLLSDRFSAERPKGSFSTLEIQRTEQGDSAMYLCASSFPLRLAGGNNEQFFGPGTRLTVL.

This clone has at least ten counts. V and J are TRBV11-3 and TRBJ2-1; D gene uncertain. The V gene lost 0 bases and the J gene lost 9 bases, with 6 bases spanning the gap. This CDR3 is 12 amino acids long. Germline lookup yields CDR1 SGHNT and CDR2 YENEEA. CDR3 loop: CASSLEEIEQFF. CDR3 nucleotide sequence: TGTGCCAGCAGCTTAGAAGAGATTGAGCAGTTCTTC.

The V and J genes are TRBV4-2 and TRBJ1-2, with 9 positions matching TRBD1. Germline V gives CDR1 LGHNA, CDR2 YNFKEQ. V dropped 0 bases and J dropped 1; count of bases not matched to a gene: 6. This CDR3 contains 17 residues. CDR3 nucleotides: TGTGCCAGCAGCCAAGACTCGGGGACAGGGCTTAACTATGGCTACACCTTC. Translated, it gives CASSQDSGTGLNYGYTF.

V usage is TRBV24-1 and J usage is TRBJ1-2; a weak D match, TRBD1 (5 bases). The CDR3 consists of 13 residues. The germline V gene encodes CDR1 KGHDR and CDR2 SFDVKD. With 5 bases removed from V and 6 bases from J, the gap between germline ends came to 12 bases. DNA of the CDR3: TGTGCCACCAGTGGCCAGGGTATACATGGCTACACCTTC. Amino acids: CATSGQGIHGYTF.

The chain combines TRBV14 with TRBJ1-1; possibly TRBD1 for D (5 bases). This CDR3 has 16 residues. The V gene lost 4 bases and the J gene lost 0 bases, with 15 bases spanning the gap. Germline V gene data show CDR1 as SGHDN and CDR2 as FVKESK. CDR3 sequence: CASSPDKLLLNTEAFF. The CDR3 nucleotides read TGTGCCAGCAGCCCGGACAAACTCCTCCTGAACACTGAAGCTTTCTTT. Combining the CDR3 with reference TRBV14 and TRBJ1-1 gives the whole variable domain EAGVTQFPSHSVIEKGQTVTLRCDPISGHDNLYWYRRVMGKEIKFLLHFVKESKQDESGMPNNRFLAERTGGTYSTLKVQPAELEDSGVYFCASSPDKLLLNTEAFFGQGTRLTVV.

The chain is built from TRBV18 and TRBJ1-2, with D uncertain. The CDR3 runs to 15 residues. With 0 bases removed from V and 0 bases from J, the gap between germline ends came to 8 bases. Looked up from germline, CDR1 is KGHSH and CDR2 is LQKENI. The CDR3 is CASSPPSSSNYGYTF. The DNA for the CDR3 is TGTGCCAGCTCACCACCATCTTCTTCTAACTATGGCTACACCTTC.

Only a few counts were recorded for this clone. V and J are TRBV9 and TRBJ1-2; unclear D gene. The length of the CDR3 is 14 residues. CDR1 SGDLS and CDR2 YYNGEE come from the germline V gene. Trimming removed 4 bases from V and 6 bases from J, with 16 bases in between. CDR3 amino acids: CASSSGLSPHGYTF. DNA of the CDR3: TGTGCCAGCAGCTCCGGGTTATCACCCCATGGCTACACCTTC.

The genes are TRBV28 and TRBJ1-1; possibly TRBD1 for D (6 bases). The CDR3 has 12 residues. Per germline, CDR1 MDHEN and CDR2 SYDVKM. With 1 base removed from V and 11 bases from J, the gap between germline ends came to 11 bases. The CDR3 nucleotides read TGTGCCAGCAGTTTATATCAGGGGATGGCTTTCTTT. Translation gives CASSLYQGMAFF.

Only a few counts were recorded for this clone. The rearrangement joins TRBV18 to TRBJ2-4; 12 bases line up with TRBD2. The V gene's germline CDR1 is KGHSH and CDR2 LQKENI. The CDR3 has 18 residues. The junction had 9 bases not matched to a gene; V was cut back by 3 bases and J by 3 bases. CDR3 protein: CASSPPLAGGRGKNIQYF. In DNA form, the CDR3 reads TGTGCCAGCTCACCTCCCCTAGCGGGGGGGCGAGGCAAAAACATTCAGTACTTC.

The J gene is TRBJ2-5, the V gene TRBV29-1, with TRBD2 identical over 15 bases. The CDR3 is made up of 15 amino acids. Germline assignment: CDR1 SQVTM and CDR2 ANQGSEA. The junction had 6 bases not matched to a gene; V was cut back by 4 bases and J by 6 bases. CDR3 nucleotide sequence: TGCAGCGTTGGGACTAGCGGGGGGGCTAGAAAGACCCAGTACTTC. This gives the protein CSVGTSGGARKTQYF.

The V gene is TRBV2, the J gene TRBJ1-2; a possible D gene is TRBD1 (5 bases). V dropped 8 bases and J dropped 4 bases, with 14 bases sitting between them. CDR3 size: 13 residues. Looked up from germline, CDR1 is SNHLY and CDR2 is FYNNEI. The DNA of the CDR3 is TGTGCCAGCGAGATGGACGGGGGCTATGGCTACACCTTC. Its protein is CASEMDGGYGYTF.

The rearrangement uses TRBV3-1 (or the pseudogene TRBV3-2) and TRBJ1-5, with 8 nucleotides matching TRBD1. This CDR3 region has 17 residues. The germline CDR1 and CDR2 sequences are LGHDT and YNNKEL (reference sequence). V shed 0 bases, J shed 5 bases, and the junction held 9 bases outside the gene matches. CDR3 sequence (DNA): TGTGCCAGCAGCCAAGATTTGGGCAGGGGGCGGGATCAGCCCCAGCATTTT. This gives the protein CASSQDLGRGRDQPQHF.